This T cell receptor (beta chain) stems from a study of blood T cell repertoires in COVID-19. Study-level background: Samples of COVID-19 (acute and convalescent) were obtained from the United States, Italy and Spain. PBMCs, B-cell-depleted T cells, or T cells were the source of the cDNA or gDNA that made up the material.

V gave up 4 bases and J gave up 7 bases; unmatched junction bases: 14. CDR3 size: 19 residues. CDR1 and CDR2 (germline): SGHRS, YFSETQ. Authors' data handling: Amplified reference gene primers provided the basis for estimating nucleated cell counts. Produced via immunoSEQ multiplex PCR; TCRdb's table is partial and in-frame only. V and J calls and clone size come straight from that table; D and trimming were deduced from the DNA. The table records 70,000 to 75,000 clones, 90% of them present only once. The receptor was derived from a woman aged 18-30 years with acute or convalescent COVID-19. The sample comprised peripheral blood. This sequence joins TRBV5-1 and TRBJ2-2; 15 positions match TRBD2. The CDR3 here is CASSAISGLAGGPGGELFF. Here the CDR3 DNA reads TGCGCCAGCAGCGCCATATCGGGACTAGCGGGAGGTCCTGGCGGGGAGCTGTTTTTT.